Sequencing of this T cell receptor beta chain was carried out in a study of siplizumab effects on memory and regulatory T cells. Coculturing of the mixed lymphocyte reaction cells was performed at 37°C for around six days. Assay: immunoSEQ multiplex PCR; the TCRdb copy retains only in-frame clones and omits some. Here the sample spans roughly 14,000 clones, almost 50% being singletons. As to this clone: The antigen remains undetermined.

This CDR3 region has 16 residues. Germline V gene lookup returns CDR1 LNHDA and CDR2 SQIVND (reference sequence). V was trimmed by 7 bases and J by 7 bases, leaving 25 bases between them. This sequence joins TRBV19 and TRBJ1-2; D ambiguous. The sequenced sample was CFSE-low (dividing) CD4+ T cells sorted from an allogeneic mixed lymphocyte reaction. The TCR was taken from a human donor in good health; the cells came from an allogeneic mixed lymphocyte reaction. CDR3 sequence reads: CASTTLTTRGVAGYTF. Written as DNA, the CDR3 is TGTGCCAGTACCACCTTAACAACCCGCGGGGTTGCTGGCTACACCTTC.